The present T cell receptor (beta chain) was sequenced within a study of blood T cell repertoires in COVID-19. TCRdb's copy holds only in-frame clones and misses some; the assay was immunoSEQ multiplex PCR. The sample has about 250,000 clones, around nine tenths seen once; the top ten hold around 1.5%. Sequenced material: peripheral blood. The clonotype originates from a woman aged 55-69 years who had recovered from COVID-19.

In DNA form, the CDR3 reads TGTGCCAGCAGCCGCGACAGCTCTGGGGCCAACGTCCTGACTTTC. Protein: CASSRDSSGANVLTF. The chain joins TRBV3-1 (or the pseudogene TRBV3-2) to TRBJ2-6, with D perhaps TRBD1 (5 bases). V gave up 4 bases and J gave up 0 bases, with 7 bases separating them. There are 15 residues in the CDR3. Germline loops: CDR1 LGHDT, CDR2 YNNKEL (reference sequence).